This is a list of T cell receptor beta chains from one sample in a study of cytomegalovirus exposure and HLA in healthy donors. Sequencing was performed with immunoSEQ multiplex PCR; in TCRdb, only in-frame clones are kept and a portion is missing. This table has about 90,000 clones, roughly 58% appearing once. Material: PBMCs. The receptors originated from a woman in her 30s in good health and CMV-seropositive. CDR3s include the opening cysteine and the closing phenylalanine or tryptophan. D genes are given only for firm matches. The size field is filled for only some rows; it gives once, few, many or a size class.

CASSPPGLAGGPDTGELFF | TGTGCCAGCAGCCCCCCGGGACTAGCGGGGGGGCCCGACACCGGGGAGCTGTTTTTT | TRBJ2-2 | TRBD2 | TRBV7-8 | -
CASGSRGGAQETQYF | TGTGCCAGCGGTAGTCGGGGAGGAGCACAAGAGACCCAGTACTTC | TRBJ2-5 | - | TRBV9 | -
CASSPPDSNANTGELFF | TGTGCCAGCTCACCACCTGACAGCAACGCGAACACCGGGGAGCTGTTTTTT | TRBJ2-2 | - | TRBV18 | few
CASSRSPQGAGADTQYF | TGCGCCAGCAGCCGTAGCCCCCAGGGGGCTGGGGCAGATACGCAGTATTTT | TRBJ2-3 | TRBD1 | TRBV4-1 | -
CASSAGQGPYEQYF | TGTGCCAGCAGCGCGGGACAGGGGCCCTACGAGCAGTACTTC | TRBJ2-7 | TRBD1 | TRBV4-2 | -
CASKLPGTNTGELFF | TGTGCCAGCAAACTCCCCGGGACGAACACCGGGGAGCTGTTTTTT | TRBJ2-2 | - | TRBV6-5 | -
CASSTGIRAQPQHF | TGTGCCAGTAGCACGGGAATTAGGGCGCAGCCCCAGCATTTT | TRBJ1-5 | - | TRBV19 | once
CASSQQGQGSNYGYTF | TGCGCCAGCAGTCAACAAGGACAGGGGTCTAACTATGGCTACACCTTC | TRBJ1-2 | TRBD1 | TRBV23-1 | few
CASSLQGAAYEQYF | TGCGCCAGCAGCCTCCAGGGGGCCGCCTACGAGCAGTACTTC | TRBJ2-7 | TRBD1 | TRBV5-1 | few
CASSLRTAANEQFF | TGCGCCAGCAGCTTAAGGACTGCGGCAAATGAGCAGTTCTTC | TRBJ2-1 | - | TRBV5-1 | few
CASSVSGAGNTIYF | TGTGCCAGCAGCGTGTCCGGGGCTGGAAACACCATATATTTT | TRBJ1-3 | - | TRBV9 | few
CASSLYTNYGYTF | TGTGCCAGCAGTTTATACACGAACTATGGCTACACCTTC | TRBJ1-2 | - | TRBV27 | -
CASSLAGQPQHF | TGTGCCAGCAGCTTAGCCGGGCAGCCCCAGCATTTT | TRBJ1-5 | - | TRBV7-8 | few
CASSEGTFPGVRGETQYF | TGCGCCAGCAGCGAAGGAACTTTTCCAGGGGTCCGGGGAGAGACCCAGTACTTC | TRBJ2-5 | - | TRBV5-1 | -
CASTTQGAGGELFF | TGTGCCAGCACCACCCAGGGGGCGGGCGGGGAGCTGTTTTTT | TRBJ2-2 | TRBD1 | TRBV2 | -
CASTRTFDEAFF | TGTGCCAGCACTCGGACATTCGATGAAGCTTTCTTT | TRBJ1-1 | - | TRBV28 | -
CASSYSSLQETQYF | TGTGCCAGCAGTTACTCGTCCCTTCAAGAGACCCAGTACTTC | TRBJ2-5 | - | TRBV6-6 | -
CASSQDGWGDTNNSPLHF | TGCGCCAGCAGCCAGGATGGATGGGGGGATACGAATAATTCACCCCTCCACTTT | TRBJ1-6 | - | TRBV4-3 | few
CASSPQGAIGYTF | TGCGCCAGCAGCCCTCAGGGGGCCATCGGCTACACCTTC | TRBJ1-2 | TRBD1 | TRBV4-1 | -
CASSPREANEKLFF | TGTGCCAGCTCACCACGGGAGGCTAATGAAAAACTGTTTTTT | TRBJ1-4 | - | TRBV18 | few
CASSFGRSYGTNEKLFF | TGTGCCAGCAGCTTTGGGCGAAGCTACGGAACTAATGAAAAACTGTTTTTT | TRBJ1-4 | - | TRBV5-8 | -
CASSSSTGQGFGNTIYF | TGTGCCAGCAGCTCCTCCACCGGACAGGGGTTTGGAAACACCATATATTTT | TRBJ1-3 | TRBD1 | TRBV7-9 | -